This T cell receptor beta chain appears in the sequencing data of a study of blood T cell repertoires in COVID-19. Study information: Sources were T cells, B-cell-depleted T cells, or PBMCs; the material itself was cDNA or gDNA.

The CDR3 length is 15 residues. CDR1 and CDR2 (germline): SNHLY, FYNNEI. Trimming left V 3 bases short and J 1 base short, with 10 bases between. Original data processing: Amplification of reference gene primers provided the estimated nucleated cell counts. Libraries were prepared by immunoSEQ multiplex PCR; TCRdb keeps only in-frame clonotypes and omits some of them. Clonal size and the V and J genes are those of that table, whereas D and trimming came from the DNA. The profile shows 140,000 to 150,000 clones, around 87% of them singletons. Sequenced sample: peripheral blood. The chain joins TRBV2 to TRBJ2-1; the D gene is possibly TRBD1 (5 bases). The sequence came from a man aged 50-60 years who had recovered from COVID-19. CDR3 amino acids: CASSDQGSSYNEQFF. The CDR3 DNA follows: TGTGCCAGCAGTGATCAGGGATCGTCCTACAATGAGCAGTTCTTC.